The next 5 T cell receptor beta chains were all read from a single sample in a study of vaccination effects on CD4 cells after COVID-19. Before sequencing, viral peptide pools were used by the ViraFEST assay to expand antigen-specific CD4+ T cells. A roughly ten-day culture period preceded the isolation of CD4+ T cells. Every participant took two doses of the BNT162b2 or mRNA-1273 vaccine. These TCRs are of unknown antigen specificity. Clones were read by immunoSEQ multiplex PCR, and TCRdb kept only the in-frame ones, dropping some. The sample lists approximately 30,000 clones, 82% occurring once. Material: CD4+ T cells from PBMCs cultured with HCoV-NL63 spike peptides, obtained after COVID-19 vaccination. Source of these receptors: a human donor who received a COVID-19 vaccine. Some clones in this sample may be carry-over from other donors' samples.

This chain's CDR3 is CARGRGLYGYTF. CDR3 bases: TGTGCCAGGGGAAGGGGGTTATATGGCTACACCTTC. This chain links TRBV28 with TRBJ1-2; D is possibly TRBD1 (6 bases). The CDR3 runs 12 residues. The V and J ends lost 9 bases and 5 bases respectively, with 13 bases between them. Germline-derived CDR1 and CDR2 are MDHEN and SYDVKM.

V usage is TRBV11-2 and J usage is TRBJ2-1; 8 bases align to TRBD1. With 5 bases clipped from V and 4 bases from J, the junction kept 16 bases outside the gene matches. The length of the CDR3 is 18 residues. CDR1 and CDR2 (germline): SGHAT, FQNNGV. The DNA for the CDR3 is TGTGCCAGCAGCCTTAGGGGACCGGGACAGGCAAGTTACAATGAGCAGTTCTTC. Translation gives CASSLRGPGQASYNEQFF. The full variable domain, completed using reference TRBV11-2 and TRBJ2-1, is EAGVAQSPRYKIIEKRQSVAFWCNPISGHATLYWYQQILGQGPKLLIQFQNNGVVDDSQLPKDRFSAERLKGVDSTLKIQPAKLEDSAVYLCASSLRGPGQASYNEQFFGPGTRLTVL.

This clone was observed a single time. The DNA of the CDR3 is TGTGCCAGCAGCCTAGGACAGTCCTATAATTCACCCCTCCACTTT. Protein product: CASSLGQSYNSPLHF. V usage is TRBV3-1 (or the pseudogene TRBV3-2) and J usage is TRBJ1-6; tentative D call: TRBD1 (6 bases). V dropped 4 bases and J dropped 1 base, with 8 bases sitting between them. The CDR3 sequence is 15 residues long. The germline V gene encodes CDR1 LGHDT and CDR2 YNNKEL (reference sequence).

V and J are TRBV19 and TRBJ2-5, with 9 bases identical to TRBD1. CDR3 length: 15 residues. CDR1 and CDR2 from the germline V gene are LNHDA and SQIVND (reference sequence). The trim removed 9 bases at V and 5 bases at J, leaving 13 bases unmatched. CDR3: CASQMSGQGWETQYF. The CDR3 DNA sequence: TGTGCCAGCCAGATGTCTGGACAGGGGTGGGAGACCCAGTACTTC.

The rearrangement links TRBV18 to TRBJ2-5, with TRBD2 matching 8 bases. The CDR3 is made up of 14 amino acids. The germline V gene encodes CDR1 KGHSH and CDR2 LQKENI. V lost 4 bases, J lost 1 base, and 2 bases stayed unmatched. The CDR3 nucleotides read TGTGCCAGCTCACTAACTAGCGGCCAAGAGACCCAGTACTTC. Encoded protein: CASSLTSGQETQYF.